Listed below are T cell receptor beta chains from one sample, sequenced in a study of blood T cells in healthy people across ages. Via MiXCR, TCRdb re-called the 5' RACE reads, giving one row per CDR3 protein. The sample records about 810,000 distinct CDR3 sequences, approximately 35% being singletons. The sequenced sample consisted of blood. These TCRs come from a man aged 18 to 29 in good health. Each CDR3 is given with its conserved first and last residue. Each record gives: D gene, clone size, V gene, J gene, CDR3 DNA, CDR3 protein. The D gene is left open where the match is weak. A clone size is listed for some rows: how often the clone was seen (once, few, many), or a class if it is expanded.

d_call: -
clone_size: once
v_call: TRBV5-1
j_call: TRBJ2-7
cdr3_nt: TGCGCCAGCAGCTTGGAGCAGGACAAGAGCTCCTACGAGCAGTACTTC
cdr3_aa: CASSLEQDKSSYEQYF

d_call: -
clone_size: few
v_call: TRBV6-5
j_call: TRBJ1-4
cdr3_nt: TGTGCCAGCAGCTCACCCCTAGGAGAAAAACTGTTTTTT
cdr3_aa: CASSSPLGEKLFF

d_call: -
clone_size: many
v_call: TRBV12-3/TRBV12-4
j_call: TRBJ2-1
cdr3_nt: TGTGCCAGCAGTTTATCCCTTAGCTCCTACAATGAGCAGTTCTTC
cdr3_aa: CASSLSLSSYNEQFF

d_call: -
clone_size: -
v_call: TRBV12-3/TRBV12-4
j_call: TRBJ2-1
cdr3_nt: TGTGCCAGCCAAGGGGCCTACAATGAGCAGTTCTTC
cdr3_aa: CASQGAYNEQFF

d_call: -
clone_size: many
v_call: TRBV29-1
j_call: TRBJ2-1
cdr3_nt: TGCAGCGCTCGACTAGACATTTACAATGAGCAGTTCTTC
cdr3_aa: CSARLDIYNEQFF

d_call: -
clone_size: -
v_call: TRBV2
j_call: TRBJ2-7
cdr3_nt: TGTGCCAGCAGTGACTGGGGGATTGCGTCAGACCCATCCATCTACGAGCAGTACTTC
cdr3_aa: CASSDWGIASDPSIYEQYF

d_call: -
clone_size: -
v_call: TRBV27
j_call: TRBJ1-5
cdr3_nt: TGTGCCAGCCGCGACACCAGGGGTGGGTCTCCGCCCCAGCATTTT
cdr3_aa: CASRDTRGGSPPQHF

d_call: -
clone_size: -
v_call: TRBV12-3/TRBV12-4
j_call: TRBJ1-2
cdr3_nt: -
cdr3_aa: CASSLIFGPGVNYGYTF

d_call: -
clone_size: few
v_call: TRBV29-1
j_call: TRBJ1-1
cdr3_nt: TGCAGCGTTGAGGTTGCAGGCCTAGAGGGCGAAGCTTTCTTT
cdr3_aa: CSVEVAGLEGEAFF

d_call: -
clone_size: -
v_call: TRBV20-1
j_call: TRBJ1-2
cdr3_nt: TGCAGTGCTAGCCGGAAAGTGGCTGGCTACACCTTC
cdr3_aa: CSASRKVAGYTF

d_call: -
clone_size: -
v_call: TRBV20-1
j_call: TRBJ2-2
cdr3_nt: TGCAGTGCTAGGAAGTTCCCCGGGGAGCTGTTTTTT
cdr3_aa: CSARKFPGELFF

d_call: -
clone_size: -
v_call: TRBV7-2
j_call: TRBJ2-7
cdr3_nt: TGTGCCAGCAGCGAAAACGCTAACACCTTTACCTACGAGCAGTACTTC
cdr3_aa: CASSENANTFTYEQYF

d_call: TRBD2
clone_size: -
v_call: TRBV7-9
j_call: TRBJ2-3
cdr3_nt: TGTGCCAGCAGCCCAGACACGGATCCAGCGGGAGTAAGGGATACGCAGTATTTT
cdr3_aa: CASSPDTDPAGVRDTQYF

d_call: TRBD2
clone_size: few
v_call: TRBV4-1
j_call: TRBJ2-1
cdr3_nt: TGCGCCAGCAGCCTACCGGGACTAGCGGGGGGGCCGATCTTGGATGAGCAGTTCTTC
cdr3_aa: CASSLPGLAGGPILDEQFF

d_call: -
clone_size: few
v_call: TRBV5-5
j_call: TRBJ2-7
cdr3_nt: TGTGCCAGCAGCAACGGACAGAGCTCCTACAATGAGCAGTACTTC
cdr3_aa: CASSNGQSSYNEQYF

d_call: -
clone_size: -
v_call: TRBV29-1
j_call: TRBJ1-1
cdr3_nt: TGCAGCGCCGTGGGAGGGCCGGACACTGAAGCTTTCTTT
cdr3_aa: CSAVGGPDTEAFF

d_call: -
clone_size: -
v_call: TRBV29-1
j_call: TRBJ2-2
cdr3_nt: TGCAGCGCCGCCCCGGACTCTTTTGACACCGGGGAGCTGTTTTTT
cdr3_aa: CSAAPDSFDTGELFF

d_call: -
clone_size: -
v_call: TRBV20-1
j_call: TRBJ1-5
cdr3_nt: TGCAGTGCTTCGTCAGGGACTAGCAATCAGCCCCAGCATTTT
cdr3_aa: CSASSGTSNQPQHF

d_call: TRBD1
clone_size: -
v_call: TRBV5-1
j_call: TRBJ1-2
cdr3_nt: TGCGCCAGCAGCCCCGGACAGGGAAGGAACTATGGCTACACCTTC
cdr3_aa: CASSPGQGRNYGYTF

d_call: -
clone_size: few
v_call: TRBV7-2
j_call: TRBJ2-5
cdr3_nt: TGTGCCAGCAGCTTAGTAGGGAGATTAGAGACCCAGTACTTC
cdr3_aa: CASSLVGRLETQYF

d_call: TRBD2
clone_size: -
v_call: TRBV7-3
j_call: TRBJ2-1
cdr3_nt: TGTGCCAGCAGCCCCACCCCTCGGACTAGCGGGGGGGCGTCCTACAATGAGCAGTTCTTC
cdr3_aa: CASSPTPRTSGGASYNEQFF

d_call: -
clone_size: -
v_call: TRBV14
j_call: TRBJ2-7
cdr3_nt: TGTGCCAGCAGCCGGGTCCTAGGAAGTTTCTACAATGAGCAGTACTTC
cdr3_aa: CASSRVLGSFYNEQYF

d_call: TRBD1
clone_size: few
v_call: TRBV20-1
j_call: TRBJ1-2
cdr3_nt: TGTAGTGCTATCCGCCGGACAGGGACCGACGCGGCAGGTGGCTACACCTTC
cdr3_aa: CSAIRRTGTDAAGGYTF

d_call: TRBD2
clone_size: -
v_call: TRBV27
j_call: TRBJ2-1
cdr3_nt: TGTGCCAGCAGTTTAACGGGACTAGGCGACAAGGAGCAGTTCTTC
cdr3_aa: CASSLTGLGDKEQFF

d_call: -
clone_size: many
v_call: TRBV20-1
j_call: TRBJ2-7
cdr3_nt: TGCAGTGCTAGCGGGCAGGGTCAATTGAGCTCCTACGAGCAGTACTTC
cdr3_aa: CSASGQGQLSSYEQYF

d_call: TRBD1
clone_size: -
v_call: TRBV6-2/TRBV6-3
j_call: TRBJ1-5
cdr3_nt: TGTGCCAGCAGCCACCGGGACAGGGGGCGCCGAGGCGATCAGCCCCAGCATTTT
cdr3_aa: CASSHRDRGRRGDQPQHF

d_call: TRBD1
clone_size: few
v_call: TRBV7-9
j_call: TRBJ2-6
cdr3_nt: TGTGCCAGCAGCCAGACAGGGGGCGCTTCCGGGGCCAACGTCCTGACTTTC
cdr3_aa: CASSQTGGASGANVLTF

d_call: -
clone_size: many
v_call: TRBV7-9
j_call: TRBJ2-7
cdr3_nt: TGTGCCAGCAGATCGAAGAGCTCCTACGAGCAGTACTTC
cdr3_aa: CASRSKSSYEQYF

d_call: -
clone_size: few
v_call: TRBV29-1
j_call: TRBJ1-2
cdr3_nt: TGCAGCGTTGGCGGTGGCTACACCTTC
cdr3_aa: CSVGGGYTF

d_call: -
clone_size: -
v_call: TRBV7-2
j_call: TRBJ2-1
cdr3_nt: TGTGCCAGCAGCTTAGGGGTCCACAATGAGCAGTTCTTC
cdr3_aa: CASSLGVHNEQFF

d_call: -
clone_size: -
v_call: TRBV6-1
j_call: TRBJ2-1
cdr3_nt: TGTGCCAGCACCCCCCTTGTGGGACAGTGGGGGGCCAATGAGCAGTTCTTC
cdr3_aa: CASTPLVGQWGANEQFF

d_call: TRBD1
clone_size: many
v_call: TRBV18
j_call: TRBJ1-4
cdr3_nt: TGCGCCAGCAGCCCCGGACAGGGCCGAAATGAAAAACTGTTTTTT
cdr3_aa: CASSPGQGRNEKLFF

d_call: -
clone_size: -
v_call: TRBV9
j_call: TRBJ1-3
cdr3_nt: TGTGCCAGCAGCGTAGCACCCGGCCTCTCTGGAAACACCATATATTTT
cdr3_aa: CASSVAPGLSGNTIYF

d_call: -
clone_size: few
v_call: TRBV9
j_call: TRBJ1-6
cdr3_nt: TGTGCCAGCAATTTGAGGGGGGCCGATAATTCACCCCTCCACTTT
cdr3_aa: CASNLRGADNSPLHF

d_call: -
clone_size: once
v_call: TRBV14
j_call: TRBJ2-7
cdr3_nt: TGTGCCAGCAGCCAAGAAGGTGAGACAGCTTCCTACGAGCAGTACTTC
cdr3_aa: CASSQEGETASYEQYF

d_call: -
clone_size: few
v_call: TRBV9
j_call: TRBJ2-1
cdr3_nt: TGTGCCAGCAGCCCTCCTAAGAGCTCCTACAATGAGCAGTTCTTC
cdr3_aa: CASSPPKSSYNEQFF

d_call: -
clone_size: -
v_call: TRBV12-3/TRBV12-4
j_call: TRBJ2-7
cdr3_nt: TGTGTCAGCAGACCGCCAGGGGGGCGATACGAGCAGTACTTC
cdr3_aa: CVSRPPGGRYEQYF

d_call: TRBD1
clone_size: many
v_call: TRBV5-1
j_call: TRBJ1-5
cdr3_nt: TGTGCCAGCAGCTTGGACAGGGGGCTAGGTCAGCCCCAGCATTTT
cdr3_aa: CASSLDRGLGQPQHF

d_call: -
clone_size: -
v_call: TRBV6-5
j_call: TRBJ1-6
cdr3_nt: TGTGCCAGCAGTTACTCCGGACCCGCAGGGTCCTATAATTCACCCCTCCACTTT
cdr3_aa: CASSYSGPAGSYNSPLHF

d_call: -
clone_size: many
v_call: TRBV12-3/TRBV12-4
j_call: TRBJ2-3
cdr3_nt: TGTGCCACTCAGATTCCGAGCACAGATACGCAGTATTTT
cdr3_aa: CATQIPSTDTQYF

d_call: -
clone_size: -
v_call: TRBV7-3
j_call: TRBJ2-5
cdr3_nt: TGTGCCAGCAGCTCCCCGGGGAGTCCTAACCAAGAGACCCAGTACTTC
cdr3_aa: CASSSPGSPNQETQYF

d_call: TRBD1
clone_size: few
v_call: TRBV2
j_call: TRBJ2-3
cdr3_nt: TGTGCCAGCACCCGACAGGGATACCTCACAGATACGCAGTATTTT
cdr3_aa: CASTRQGYLTDTQYF

d_call: -
clone_size: once
v_call: TRBV25-1
j_call: TRBJ2-1
cdr3_nt: TGTGCCAGCAGAAAGACAGAGTACAATGAGCAGTTCTTC
cdr3_aa: CASRKTEYNEQFF

d_call: TRBD2
clone_size: -
v_call: TRBV28
j_call: TRBJ2-4
cdr3_nt: TGTGTCAGCAGTTTATTTTCTAGCGGGGCCCGGAACATTCAGTACTTC
cdr3_aa: CVSSLFSSGARNIQYF